The sequence of this TCR beta chain was determined in a study of beta chain features in type 1 diabetes. Study background: The study found patients and healthy donors alike in age, gender and cell yields.

Populations isolated by sorting all had purity greater than 95%. Of the isolated RNA, all was reverse transcribed, and so the sequenced material was expressed TCRB transcripts. Clones were read by immunoSEQ multiplex PCR, and TCRdb kept only the in-frame ones, dropping some. The sample shows under 500,000 clones, around 30% of them seen only once. Findings of the study overall: Equally in patients and controls, shorter templates might have been favored by PCR.

The V gene lost 3 bases and the J gene lost 1 base, with 11 bases spanning the gap. The CDR3 totals 16 residues. The V gene's germline CDR1 is SGDLS and CDR2 YYNGEE. This clone appeared a few times. Its specificity is not known. The clonotype comes from a man younger than 30 in good health. Sequencing was carried out using naive CD4+ T cells from blood. This chain connects TRBV9 to TRBJ2-6; D unclear. In nucleotides, the CDR3 is TGTGCCAGCAGCGGTGGGCCGGCTTCTGGGGCCAACGTCCTGACTTTC. Its protein product is CASSGGPASGANVLTF.